This entry describes one T cell receptor (beta chain). Its antigen specificity is not known. Base qualities are not at hand, and no much larger clone is one base apart. The data were taken from a study of T cell changes during pregnancy in multiple sclerosis (dated by TCRdb to between 2019 and 2020). For context, the study as a whole: Changes in the T cell repertoire over the course of pregnancy were examined in this study in women with multiple sclerosis.

From its cysteine to its phenylalanine, the CDR3 spans 14 amino acids. Of the read, only the CDR3 DNA is kept; its 42 bases are in frame from base 1. CDR1 MGHRA and CDR2 YSYEKL were looked up in the germline V gene. V loses 0 bases of germline sequence and J loses 6 bases, and the interval between the two ends is 11 bases. The library came from the immunoSEQ multiplex PCR assay. TCRdb provides this immuneACCESS table in a form limited to in-frame rearrangements. Some clones are lacking; in checked studies, under half of them reflect an unresolved V gene, and why the rest are absent is not known. The sample yields tens of thousands of clones; 70% to 90% were counted once. More than 0.5% of the sample comes from the top ten.

Sequencing was performed on CD4+ T cells from peripheral blood mononuclear cells, taken in the first trimester of pregnancy. The receptor chain draws on TRBV4-1 and TRBJ1-2; tentative D gene TRBD1, with 5 bases matching. The receptor's source is a female donor with multiple sclerosis, enrolled in a pregnancy study. The CDR3 reads as follows: CASSQDPRVHGYTF. The DNA is TGCGCCAGCAGCCAAGATCCCAGGGTCCATGGCTACACCTTC.